These T cell receptor beta chains were read from a single sample in a study of response to subunit inactivated influenza vaccine. TCRdb analysed the RT-PCR reads with MiXCR anew, one entry per CDR3 protein. The repertoire holds under 500,000 distinct CDR3 sequences, with about 10% as singletons. This specimen was PBMCs from blood, taken roughly 48 days after vaccination. These receptors were taken from a man between 45 and 60 years old who received an inactivated influenza vaccine. CDR3s include the opening cysteine and the closing phenylalanine or tryptophan. A D gene is named only where the DNA matches it firmly. Some rows mark clone size as missing; the rest say once, few, many or name a class of expanded clone.

TRBV18,TRBD1,15,few,TRBJ2-5,CASSPQGGASETQYF,TGTGCCAGCTCACCACAAGGGGGCGCATCGGAGACCCAGTACTTC
TRBV24-1,-,15,many,TRBJ2-1,CATSDDSNSYNEQFF,TGTGCCACCAGTGATGACAGCAATTCCTACAATGAGCAGTTCTTC
TRBV4-2,TRBD2,17,-,TRBJ2-3,CASSSGLAGRYTDTQYF,TGTGCCAGCAGCTCGGGACTAGCGGGACGGTATACAGATACGCAGTATTTT
TRBV6-2/TRBV6-3,-,14,many,TRBJ2-1,CASSFGGHWNEQFF,TGTGCCAGCAGTTTCGGGGGCCATTGGAATGAGCAGTTCTTC
TRBV4-3,-,16,few,TRBJ2-3,CASSRYFIGRTDTQYF,TGCGCCAGCAGCCGGTATTTCATAGGCCGCACAGATACGCAGTATTTT
TRBV20-1,TRBD2,18,few,TRBJ2-5,CSPSPSGLAGAKAETQYF,TGCAGTCCCTCCCCGTCCGGACTAGCGGGGGCCAAGGCGGAGACCCAGTACTTC
TRBV12-3/TRBV12-4,-,14,few,TRBJ2-5,CASSPWTHQETQYF,TGTGCCAGCAGTCCTTGGACGCACCAAGAGACCCAGTACTTC
TRBV28,TRBD2,17,-,TRBJ2-1,CASRHPSGSPYYNEQFF,TGTGCCAGCAGACACCCTAGCGGGAGTCCCTACTACAATGAGCAGTTCTTC
TRBV7-2,-,14,many,TRBJ1-1,CASSFTRVGTEAFF,TGTGCCAGCAGCTTTACAAGGGTAGGCACTGAAGCTTTCTTT
TRBV6-5,-,15,few,TRBJ1-2,CASSYDDRGHYGYTF,TGTGCCAGCAGTTACGATGACCGTGGGCACTATGGCTACACCTTC
TRBV20-1,TRBD1,15,few,TRBJ1-2,CSARETGGAYYGYTF,TGCAGTGCTAGAGAAACAGGGGGCGCGTACTATGGCTACACCTTC
TRBV11-1,TRBD1,17,-,TRBJ2-1,CASSRLVGHRGDNEQFF,TGTGCCAGCAGCCGTTTAGTGGGACACAGGGGCGACAATGAGCAGTTCTTC
TRBV5-1,-,14,few,TRBJ2-7,CASSSLEADKSWYF,TGCGCCAGCAGCTCCCTCGAGGCGGATAAATCGTGGTACTTC
TRBV10-3,-,11,few,TRBJ2-1,CAVSGVYEQFF,TGTGCCGTCTCCGGGGTCTATGAGCAGTTCTTC
TRBV27,TRBD1,15,few,TRBJ2-3,CATGTALRSADTQYF,TGTGCCACCGGGACAGCCCTCAGGAGCGCAGATACGCAGTATTTT
TRBV4-1,-,15,-,TRBJ1-1,CASSQVLQGNTEAFF,TGCGCCAGCAGCCAAGTCTTACAGGGGAACACTGAAGCTTTCTTT
TRBV5-1,-,12,many,TRBJ2-1,CASSWGGNEQFF,TGCGCCAGCAGCTGGGGCGGCAATGAGCAGTTCTTC
TRBV20-1,-,12,many,TRBJ1-1,CSGYVDFTEAFF,TGCAGTGGTTATGTCGATTTCACTGAAGCTTTCTTT
TRBV12-3/TRBV12-4,-,14,-,TRBJ2-2,CASSLTGRLGELFF,TGTGCCAGCAGTTTAACAGGGAGGTTGGGGGAGCTGTTTTTT
TRBV20-1,-,14,few,TRBJ2-7,CSARKAGSSYEQYF,TGCAGTGCTAGAAAGGCAGGGAGCTCCTACGAGCAGTACTTC
TRBV5-1,-,14,-,TRBJ2-5,CASSLRPSGETQYF,TGCGCCAGCAGCCTCCGACCAAGTGGAGAGACCCAGTACTTC
TRBV7-9,TRBD2,16,-,TRBJ2-5,CASSLPGGGHQETQYF,TGTGCCAGCAGTCTCCCGGGAGGGGGTCACCAAGAGACCCAGTACTTC
TRBV20-1,-,15,few,TRBJ1-3,CSARDTGSSGNTIYF,TGCAGTGCTAGAGATACAGGTTCCTCTGGAAACACCATATATTTT
TRBV6-2/TRBV6-3,TRBD2,22,few,TRBJ2-2,CASSYPRTDRVFSGRATGELFF,TGTGCCAGCAGTTACCCGAGGACGGACAGGGTTTTTAGCGGGAGGGCCACCGGGGAGCTGTTTTTT
TRBV7-2,-,12,many,TRBJ2-3,CASSFSVDTQYF,TGTGCCAGCAGCTTTAGTGTAGATACGCAGTATTTT
TRBV9,-,17,-,TRBJ2-7,CASSVGPAGSFYNEQYF,TGTGCCAGCAGCGTGGGACCTGCCGGGAGCTTCTACAATGAGCAGTACTTC
TRBV12-3/TRBV12-4,-,13,many,TRBJ2-2,CASTLEEDGELFF,TGTGCCAGCACCCTAGAGGAGGACGGGGAGCTGTTTTTT
TRBV4-3,-,16,-,TRBJ2-2,CASSQEEGAYTGELFF,TGCGCCAGCAGCCAAGAAGAAGGGGCATATACCGGGGAGCTGTTTTTT
TRBV12-3/TRBV12-4,-,14,-,TRBJ1-5,CASSFEQSNQPQHF,TGTGCCAGCAGTTTCGAACAGAGCAATCAGCCCCAGCATTTT
TRBV7-8,TRBD2,15,many,TRBJ2-7,CASSFGTSSSYEQYF,TGTGCCAGCAGCTTTGGGACTAGCAGCTCCTACGAGCAGTACTTC
TRBV20-1,-,13,-,TRBJ2-7,CSASSPSVYEQYF,TGCAGTGCTAGTTCGCCTAGCGTCTACGAGCAGTACTTC
TRBV2,-,14,few,TRBJ2-3,CASSEGVASSTQYF,TGTGCCAGCAGTGAAGGAGTAGCATCTAGTACGCAGTATTTT
TRBV5-1,TRBD1,16,many,TRBJ2-7,CASSLGQGVSSYEQYF,TGCGCCAGCAGCTTGGGACAGGGGGTTTCCTCCTACGAGCAGTACTTC
TRBV4-2,-,15,many,TRBJ2-2,CASSQATGGAGELFF,TGTGCCAGCAGCCAAGCAACAGGGGGGGCCGGGGAGCTGTTTTTT
TRBV11-2,-,16,few,TRBJ2-1,CASTPTHFSSYNEQFF,TGTGCCAGCACCCCGACGCACTTTAGCTCCTACAATGAGCAGTTCTTC
TRBV12-3/TRBV12-4,-,16,many,TRBJ2-3,CASSFRQQINTDTQYF,TGTGCCAGCAGTTTCCGTCAGCAGATTAACACAGATACGCAGTATTTT
TRBV7-2,-,14,-,TRBJ2-5,CASSTLQGQGTQYF,TGTGCCAGCAGCACCCTGCAGGGGCAAGGGACCCAGTACTTC
TRBV5-5,-,16,-,TRBJ1-5,CASSLFPGESNQPQHF,TGTGCCAGCAGCTTGTTCCCAGGGGAGAGCAATCAGCCCCAGCATTTT
TRBV4-1,TRBD2,16,few,TRBJ2-7,CASSQAAGTSSYEQYF,TGCGCCAGCAGCCAGGCTGCCGGGACTAGCAGCTACGAGCAGTACTTC
TRBV7-4,-,16,few,TRBJ2-7,CASSLVGLGATYEQYF,TGTGCCAGCAGCTTAGTCGGACTGGGGGCTACCTACGAGCAGTACTTC
TRBV29-1,TRBD1,13,-,TRBJ1-1,CSGAGQPNTEAFF,TGCAGCGGTGCGGGACAGCCGAACACTGAAGCTTTCTTT
TRBV7-8,-,15,-,TRBJ1-2,CASSLVFGTSYGYTF,TGTGCCAGCAGCTTAGTATTTGGGACGAGTTATGGCTACACCTTC
TRBV27,-,15,-,TRBJ2-6,CASSPHRPGANVLTF,TGTGCCAGCAGCCCCCATCGGCCTGGGGCCAACGTCCTGACTTTC
TRBV20-1,-,13,-,TRBJ2-1,CSAPVGGNNEQFF,TGCAGTGCCCCCGTCGGGGGTAACAATGAGCAGTTCTTC
TRBV5-1,-,13,many,TRBJ2-5,CASSLVSEETQYF,TGCGCCAGCAGCTTGGTCAGTGAAGAGACCCAGTACTTC
TRBV5-6,-,16,-,TRBJ1-6,CASSLTGTGVRSPLHF,TGTGCCAGCAGCCTTACCGGGACGGGCGTGAGGTCACCCCTCCACTTT
TRBV7-2,-,15,many,TRBJ1-6,CASSLGQVVGSPLHF,TGTGCCAGCAGCTTAGGACAGGTGGTAGGTTCACCCCTCCACTTT
TRBV6-5,TRBD2,14,many,TRBJ2-5,CASRTPSGVETQYF,TGTGCCAGCAGGACTCCGAGCGGGGTGGAGACCCAGTACTTC
TRBV6-1,-,14,few,TRBJ2-1,CATGDRSSYNEQFF,TGTGCCACGGGGGACCGGAGCTCCTACAATGAGCAGTTCTTC
TRBV19,TRBD2,15,-,TRBJ2-1,CASSISGTSRNEQFF,TGTGCCAGTAGTATATCTGGGACTAGCAGGAATGAGCAGTTCTTC
TRBV12-3/TRBV12-4,TRBD1,12,-,TRBJ2-1,CASRQGPHEQFF,TGTGCCAGCCGACAGGGTCCCCATGAGCAGTTCTTC
TRBV6-2/TRBV6-3,-,10,-,TRBJ2-1,CASDSGEQFF,TGTGCCAGCGACTCGGGTGAGCAGTTCTTC
TRBV6-1,TRBD2,13,many,TRBJ2-1,CASRGGRGNEQFF,TGTGCCAGCAGGGGCGGGAGAGGCAATGAGCAGTTCTTC
TRBV9,TRBD1,15,many,TRBJ2-2,CASSVVQGGTGELFF,TGTGCCAGCAGCGTAGTACAGGGGGGAACCGGGGAGCTGTTTTTT
TRBV30,-,15,-,TRBJ1-6,CAWSVFSTSNSPLHF,TGTGCCTGGAGTGTATTCTCGACTTCCAATTCACCCCTCCACTTT
TRBV11-2,TRBD2,14,-,TRBJ2-5,CASSLASGVVTQYF,TGTGCCAGCAGCTTAGCTAGCGGGGTGGTGACCCAGTACTTC